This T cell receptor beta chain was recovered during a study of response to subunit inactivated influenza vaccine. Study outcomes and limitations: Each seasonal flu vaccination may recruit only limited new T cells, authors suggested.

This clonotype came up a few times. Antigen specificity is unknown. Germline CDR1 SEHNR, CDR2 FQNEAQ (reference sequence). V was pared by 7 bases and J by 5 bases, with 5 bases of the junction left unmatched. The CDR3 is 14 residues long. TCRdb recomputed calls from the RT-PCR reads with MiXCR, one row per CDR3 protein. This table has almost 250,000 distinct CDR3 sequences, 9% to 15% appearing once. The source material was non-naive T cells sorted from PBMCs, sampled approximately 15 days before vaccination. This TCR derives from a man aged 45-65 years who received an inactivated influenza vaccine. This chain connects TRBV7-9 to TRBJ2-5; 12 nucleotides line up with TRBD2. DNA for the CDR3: TGTGCCAGCAACCTAGCGGGAGGGGACGAGACCCAGTACTTC. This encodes CASNLAGGDETQYF.